The source of this T cell receptor beta chain is a study of cytomegalovirus exposure and HLA in healthy donors. The CDR3 has 15 amino acids. Germline V gene lookup returns CDR1 SQVTM and CDR2 ANQGSEA. V was clipped by 6 bases and J by 8 bases; unmatched bases: 18. In nominal health when sampled, donors likely had unrecorded immune exposures nonetheless. PCR amplification relied on 60 Vbeta primers (plus 13 Jbeta primers). TCRdb keeps only in-frame clones here, not all; method: immunoSEQ multiplex PCR. The data hold under 200,000 clones, with roughly 89% observed a single time. Study results and caveats: Analyses of presence/absence relied on an assumption of roughly uniform sequencing depth across donors. Further analysis, carried out later, found HLA-associated TCR beta chains more clonally expanded than equally common other chains.

In regard to this clone: Its antigen remains unknown.

The V and J genes are TRBV29-1 and TRBJ1-2, with 7 bases fitting TRBD1. The sample consisted of PBMCs. The sequence was collected from a woman in her twenties or thirties in good health and CMV-seronegative. DNA for the CDR3: TGCAGCGTAGATACTTTGACAGGGTTGTTTGGAGGCTACACCTTC. It codes for CSVDTLTGLFGGYTF.